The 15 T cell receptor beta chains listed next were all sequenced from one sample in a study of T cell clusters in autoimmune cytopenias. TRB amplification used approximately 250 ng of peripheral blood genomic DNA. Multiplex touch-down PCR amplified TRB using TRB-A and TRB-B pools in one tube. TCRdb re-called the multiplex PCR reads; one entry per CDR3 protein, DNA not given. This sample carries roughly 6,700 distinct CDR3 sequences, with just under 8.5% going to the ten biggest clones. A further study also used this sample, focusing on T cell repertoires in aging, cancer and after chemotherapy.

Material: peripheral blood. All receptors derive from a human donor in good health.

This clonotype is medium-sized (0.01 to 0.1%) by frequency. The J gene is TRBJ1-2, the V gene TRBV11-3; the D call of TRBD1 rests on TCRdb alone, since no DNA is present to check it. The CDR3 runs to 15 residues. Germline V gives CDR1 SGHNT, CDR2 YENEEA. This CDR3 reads CASSPSSTGVYGYTF.

The CDR3 region is CAWTRDTGNTGELFF. The chain combines TRBV30 with TRBJ2-2; the TRBD1 assignment by TCRdb is unverifiable without DNA. CDR1 and CDR2 (germline): GTSNPN, SVGIG (reference sequence). The CDR3 runs 15 residues.

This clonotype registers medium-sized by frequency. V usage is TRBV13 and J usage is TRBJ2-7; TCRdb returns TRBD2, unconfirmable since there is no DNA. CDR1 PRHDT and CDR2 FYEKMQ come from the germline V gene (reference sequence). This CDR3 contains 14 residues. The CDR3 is CASSWAVRAGKQYF.

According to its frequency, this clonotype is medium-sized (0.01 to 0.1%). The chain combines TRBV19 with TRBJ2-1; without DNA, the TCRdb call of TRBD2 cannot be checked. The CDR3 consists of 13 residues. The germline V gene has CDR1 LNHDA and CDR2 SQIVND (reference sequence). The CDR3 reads CASSPLDWNEQFF.

The CDR3 region is CASSDWGGTEAFF. This chain joins TRBV6-1 and TRBJ1-1; as DNA is missing, the TRBD1 call by TCRdb cannot be tested. The CDR3 is made up of 13 amino acids. Germline assignment: CDR1 MNHNS and CDR2 SASEGT.

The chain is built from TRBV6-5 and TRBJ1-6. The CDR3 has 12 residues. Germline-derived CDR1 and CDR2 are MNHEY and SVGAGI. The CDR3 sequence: CASSISNSPLHF.

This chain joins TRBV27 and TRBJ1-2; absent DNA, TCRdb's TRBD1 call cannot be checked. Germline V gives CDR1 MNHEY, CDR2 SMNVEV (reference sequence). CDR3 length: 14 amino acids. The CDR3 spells CASRTDRVDYGYTF.

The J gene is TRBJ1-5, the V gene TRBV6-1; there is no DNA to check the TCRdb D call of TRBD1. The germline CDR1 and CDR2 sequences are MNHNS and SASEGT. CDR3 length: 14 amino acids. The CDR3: CASSDGGVNQPQHF.

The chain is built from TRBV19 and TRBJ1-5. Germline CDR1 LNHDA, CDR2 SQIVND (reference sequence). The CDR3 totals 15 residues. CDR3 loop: CASTNGLRNYQPQHF.

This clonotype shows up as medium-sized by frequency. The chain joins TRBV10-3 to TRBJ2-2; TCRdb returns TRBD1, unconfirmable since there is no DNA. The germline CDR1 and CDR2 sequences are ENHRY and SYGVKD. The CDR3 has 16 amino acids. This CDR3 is CATTRGGGAYTGELFF.

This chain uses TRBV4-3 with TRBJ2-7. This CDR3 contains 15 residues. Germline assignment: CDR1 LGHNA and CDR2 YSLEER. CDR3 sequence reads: CASSREGNTGYEQYF.

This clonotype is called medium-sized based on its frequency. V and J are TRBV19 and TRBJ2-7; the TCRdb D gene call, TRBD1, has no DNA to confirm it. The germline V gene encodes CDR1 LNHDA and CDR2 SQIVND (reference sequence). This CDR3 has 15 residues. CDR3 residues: CASRGSGTFDYEQYF.

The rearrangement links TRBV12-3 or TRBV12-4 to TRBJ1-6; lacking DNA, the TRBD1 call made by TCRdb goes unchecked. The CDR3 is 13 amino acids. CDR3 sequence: CASRGPYNSPLHF.

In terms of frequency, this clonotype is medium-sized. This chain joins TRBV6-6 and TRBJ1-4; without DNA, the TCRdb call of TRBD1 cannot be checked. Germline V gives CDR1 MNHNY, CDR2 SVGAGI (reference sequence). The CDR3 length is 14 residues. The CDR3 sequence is CASRQGQGNEKLFF.

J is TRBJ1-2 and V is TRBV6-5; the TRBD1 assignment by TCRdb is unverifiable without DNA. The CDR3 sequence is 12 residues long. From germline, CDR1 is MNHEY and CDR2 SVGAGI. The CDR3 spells CASSRDTYGYTF.